This T cell receptor (beta chain) was sequenced for a study of T cell repertoires in cytomegalovirus infection. Study conclusions and caveats: Summed frequency of shared TCR beta families picked out CMV carriers who also had the relevant HLA. HLA-C-restricted, CMV-specific TCR beta clonotypes were dominant ex vivo.

This CDR3 region has 12 residues. Germline CDR1 MDHEN, CDR2 SYDVKM. Trimming took 9 bases from V and 5 from J, leaving 13 bases between them. This clonotype occurred a few times. As yet, its antigen is unknown. In TCRdb, the reads were re-called with MiXCR into one record per CDR3 protein. Among just under 550,000 distinct CDR3 sequences listed, more than 20% were seen once. The genes are TRBV28 and TRBJ1-1, with D possibly TRBD1 on 5 matching bases. Sequenced: PBMCs. The TCR comes from a human donor in good health (CMV status not recorded). Some clones in this sample may be carry-over from other donors' samples. CDR3 in DNA: TGTGCCAGTAGGACGGGGCGAACTGAAGCTTTCTTT. This gives the protein CASRTGRTEAFF.